This T cell receptor (beta chain) was captured in a study of early T cells in non-severe SARS-CoV-2 infection. About the study: The study sequenced bulk RNA from unsorted whole blood, with chains unpaired. Study-level points and caveats: Comparison of clonotypes with VDJdb favored anti-spike CD8 responses while missing private and CD4 specificities.

Individual cDNA molecules carried attached unique molecular identifiers. From the 5' RACE reads, TCRdb called clonotypes with MiXCR, one entry per CDR3 protein. The sample includes 55,000 to 85,000 distinct CDR3 sequences, roughly an eighth of them seen just once. This clonotype was seen repeatedly, ten times or more. No antigen is known for it. V was clipped by 6 bases and J by 4 bases, with 10 bases between them. CDR1 and CDR2 (germline): MNHEY, SVGAGI. The CDR3 has 13 amino acids. The chain recombines TRBV6-5 with TRBJ1-5; D is perhaps TRBD1 (5 bases). The sample comprised whole blood. The receptor was derived from an adult who was a healthcare worker with PCR-confirmed SARS-CoV-2 infection or an uninfected control (not recorded which). The CDR3: CASRQDTNQPQHF. In DNA form, the CDR3 reads TGTGCCAGCAGACAGGACACTAATCAGCCCCAGCATTTT.